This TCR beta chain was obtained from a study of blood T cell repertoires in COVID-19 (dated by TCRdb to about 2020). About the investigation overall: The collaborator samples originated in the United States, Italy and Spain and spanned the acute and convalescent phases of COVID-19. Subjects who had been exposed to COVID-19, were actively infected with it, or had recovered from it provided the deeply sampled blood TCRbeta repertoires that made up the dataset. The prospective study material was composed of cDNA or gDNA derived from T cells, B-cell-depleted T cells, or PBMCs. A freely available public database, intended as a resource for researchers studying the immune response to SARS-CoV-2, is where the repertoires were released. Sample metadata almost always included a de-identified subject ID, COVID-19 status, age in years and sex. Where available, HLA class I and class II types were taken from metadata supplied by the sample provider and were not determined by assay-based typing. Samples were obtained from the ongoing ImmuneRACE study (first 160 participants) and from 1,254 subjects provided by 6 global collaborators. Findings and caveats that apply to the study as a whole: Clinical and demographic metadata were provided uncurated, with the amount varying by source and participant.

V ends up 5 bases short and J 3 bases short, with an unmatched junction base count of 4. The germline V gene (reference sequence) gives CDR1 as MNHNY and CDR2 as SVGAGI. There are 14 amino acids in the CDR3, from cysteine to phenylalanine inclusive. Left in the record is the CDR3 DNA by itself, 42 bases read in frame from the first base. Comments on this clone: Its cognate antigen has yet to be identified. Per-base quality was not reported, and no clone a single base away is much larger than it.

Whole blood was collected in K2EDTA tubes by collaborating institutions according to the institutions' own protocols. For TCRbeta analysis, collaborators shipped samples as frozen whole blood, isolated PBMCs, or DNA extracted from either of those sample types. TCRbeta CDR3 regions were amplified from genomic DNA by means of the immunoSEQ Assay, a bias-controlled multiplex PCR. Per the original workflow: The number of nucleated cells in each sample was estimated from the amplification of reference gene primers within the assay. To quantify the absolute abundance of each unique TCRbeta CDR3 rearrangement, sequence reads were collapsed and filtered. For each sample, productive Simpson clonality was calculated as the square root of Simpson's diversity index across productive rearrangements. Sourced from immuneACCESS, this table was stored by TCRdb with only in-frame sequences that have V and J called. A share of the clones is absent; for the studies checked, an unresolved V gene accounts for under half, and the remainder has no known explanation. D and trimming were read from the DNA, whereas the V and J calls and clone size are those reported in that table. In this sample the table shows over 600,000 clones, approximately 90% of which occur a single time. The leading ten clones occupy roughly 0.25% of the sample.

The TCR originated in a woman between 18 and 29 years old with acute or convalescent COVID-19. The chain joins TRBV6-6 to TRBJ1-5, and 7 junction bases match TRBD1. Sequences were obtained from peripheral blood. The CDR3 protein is CASSRGQVNQPQHF. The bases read TGTGCCAGCAGTCGAGGACAGGTCAATCAGCCCCAGCATTTT.